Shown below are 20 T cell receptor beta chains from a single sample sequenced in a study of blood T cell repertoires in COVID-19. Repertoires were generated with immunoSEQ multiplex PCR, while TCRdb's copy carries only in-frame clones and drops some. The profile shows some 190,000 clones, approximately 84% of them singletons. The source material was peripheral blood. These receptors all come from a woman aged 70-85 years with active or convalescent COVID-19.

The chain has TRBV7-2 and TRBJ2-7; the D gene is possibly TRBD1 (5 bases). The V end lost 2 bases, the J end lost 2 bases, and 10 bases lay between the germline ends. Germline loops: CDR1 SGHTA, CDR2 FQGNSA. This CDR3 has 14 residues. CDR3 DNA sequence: TGTGCCAGCAGCTTATTTCTGGGGCCCTACGAGCAGTACTTC. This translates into CASSLFLGPYEQYF.

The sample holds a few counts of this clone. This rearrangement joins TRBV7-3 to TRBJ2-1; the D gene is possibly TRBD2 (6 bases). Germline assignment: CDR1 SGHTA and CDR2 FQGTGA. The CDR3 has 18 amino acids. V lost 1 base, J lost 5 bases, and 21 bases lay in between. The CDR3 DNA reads TGTGCCAGCAGCTTAAGGGGGGATCTAAATCGTCCCCACAATGAGCAGTTCTTC. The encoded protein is CASSLRGDLNRPHNEQFF.

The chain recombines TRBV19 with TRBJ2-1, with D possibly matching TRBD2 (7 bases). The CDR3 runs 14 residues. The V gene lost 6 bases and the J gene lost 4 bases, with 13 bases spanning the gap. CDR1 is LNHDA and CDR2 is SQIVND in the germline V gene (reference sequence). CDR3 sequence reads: CASRASGTYNEQFF. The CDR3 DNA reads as TGTGCCAGTAGGGCCAGCGGGACATACAATGAGCAGTTCTTC.

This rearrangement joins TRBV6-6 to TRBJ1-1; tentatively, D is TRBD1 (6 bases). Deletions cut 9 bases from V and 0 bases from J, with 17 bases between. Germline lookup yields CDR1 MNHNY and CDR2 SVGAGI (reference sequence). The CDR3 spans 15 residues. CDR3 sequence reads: CASQTGRGLNTEAFF. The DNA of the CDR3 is TGTGCCAGTCAAACGGGCAGGGGTCTGAACACTGAAGCTTTCTTT.

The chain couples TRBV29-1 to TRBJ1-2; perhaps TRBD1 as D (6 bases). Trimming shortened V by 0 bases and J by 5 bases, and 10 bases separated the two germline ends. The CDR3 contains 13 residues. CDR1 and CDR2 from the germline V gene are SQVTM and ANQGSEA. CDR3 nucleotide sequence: TGCAGCGTTGAAGAGAAGGGGGTTTATGGCTACACCTTC. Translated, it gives CSVEEKGVYGYTF.

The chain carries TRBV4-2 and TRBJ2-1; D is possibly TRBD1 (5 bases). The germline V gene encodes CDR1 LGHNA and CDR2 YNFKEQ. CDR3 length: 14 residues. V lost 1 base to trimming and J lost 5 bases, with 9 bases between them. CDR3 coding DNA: TGTGCCAGCAGCCAAGGTAGGGGCAACAATGAGCAGTTCTTC. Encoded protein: CASSQGRGNNEQFF.

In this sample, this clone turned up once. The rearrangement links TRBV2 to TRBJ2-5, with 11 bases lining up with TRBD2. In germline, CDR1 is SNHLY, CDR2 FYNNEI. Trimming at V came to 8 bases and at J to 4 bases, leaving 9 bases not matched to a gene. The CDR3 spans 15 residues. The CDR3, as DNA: TGTGCCAGCGAAGAGGATAGCGGGAGGGGAGAGACCCAGTACTTC. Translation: CASEEDSGRGETQYF.

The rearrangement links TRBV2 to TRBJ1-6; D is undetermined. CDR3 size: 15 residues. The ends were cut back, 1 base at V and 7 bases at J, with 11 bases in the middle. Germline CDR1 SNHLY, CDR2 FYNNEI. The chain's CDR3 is CASSEEAGRNSPLHF. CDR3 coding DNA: TGTGCCAGCAGTGAAGAGGCGGGGAGAAATTCACCCCTCCACTTT.

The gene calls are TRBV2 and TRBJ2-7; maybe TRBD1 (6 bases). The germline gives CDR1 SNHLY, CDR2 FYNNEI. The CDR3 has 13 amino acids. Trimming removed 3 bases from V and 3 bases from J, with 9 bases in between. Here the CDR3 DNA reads TGTGCCAGCAGTGAGGGGGCCGACTACGAGCAGTACTTC. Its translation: CASSEGADYEQYF.

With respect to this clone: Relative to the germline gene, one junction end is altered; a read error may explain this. The CDR3 region is CASKSGRGSEKVDF. The CDR3 nucleotides read TGTGCCAGCAAGAGCGGGAGAGGCTCGGAGAAGGTAGACTTC. The chain joins TRBV6-5 to TRBJ2-7; the match to TRBD2 covers 8 bases. The CDR3 runs 14 residues. Germline V gene sequence: CDR1 MNHEY, CDR2 SVGAGI.

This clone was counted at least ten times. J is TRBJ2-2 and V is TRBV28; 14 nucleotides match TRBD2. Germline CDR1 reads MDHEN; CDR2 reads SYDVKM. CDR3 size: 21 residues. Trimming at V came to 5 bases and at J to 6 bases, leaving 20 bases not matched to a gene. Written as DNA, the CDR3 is TGTGCCAGCAGTCCGCCCCGGGCCGGGACTAGCGGGAGATGGAGGGCCGGGGAGCTGTTTTTT. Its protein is CASSPPRAGTSGRWRAGELFF.

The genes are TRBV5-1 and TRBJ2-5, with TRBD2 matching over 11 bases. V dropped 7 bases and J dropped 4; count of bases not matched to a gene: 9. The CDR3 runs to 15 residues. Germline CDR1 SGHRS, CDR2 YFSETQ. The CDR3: CASAPSSGRSETQYF. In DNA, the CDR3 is TGCGCCAGCGCCCCTTCTAGCGGGAGGTCAGAGACCCAGTACTTC.

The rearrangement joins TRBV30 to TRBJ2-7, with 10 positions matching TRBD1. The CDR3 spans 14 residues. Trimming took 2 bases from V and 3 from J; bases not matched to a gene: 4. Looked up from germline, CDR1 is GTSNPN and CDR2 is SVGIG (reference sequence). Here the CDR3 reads CAWSRDRGDYEQYF. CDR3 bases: TGTGCCTGGAGTCGGGACAGGGGAGACTACGAGCAGTACTTC.

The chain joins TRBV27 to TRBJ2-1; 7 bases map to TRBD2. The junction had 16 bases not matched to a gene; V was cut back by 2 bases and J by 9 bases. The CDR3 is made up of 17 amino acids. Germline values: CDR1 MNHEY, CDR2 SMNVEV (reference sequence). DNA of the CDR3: TGTGCCAGCAGTTTACGGAACGGCGGGAGCGTCCGGGGTGAGCAGTTCTTC. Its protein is CASSLRNGGSVRGEQFF.

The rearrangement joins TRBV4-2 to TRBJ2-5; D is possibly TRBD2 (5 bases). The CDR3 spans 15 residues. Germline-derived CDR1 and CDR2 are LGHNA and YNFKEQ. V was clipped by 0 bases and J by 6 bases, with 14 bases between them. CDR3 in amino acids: CASSQELGLPKTQYF. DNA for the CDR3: TGTGCCAGCAGCCAAGAACTAGGCCTCCCAAAGACCCAGTACTTC.

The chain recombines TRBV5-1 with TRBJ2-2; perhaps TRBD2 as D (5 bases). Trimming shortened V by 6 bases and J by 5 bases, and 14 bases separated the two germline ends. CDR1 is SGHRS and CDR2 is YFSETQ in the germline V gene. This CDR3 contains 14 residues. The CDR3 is CASKARGSTGELFF. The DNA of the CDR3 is TGCGCCAGCAAGGCTCGCGGGTCGACCGGGGAGCTGTTTTTT.

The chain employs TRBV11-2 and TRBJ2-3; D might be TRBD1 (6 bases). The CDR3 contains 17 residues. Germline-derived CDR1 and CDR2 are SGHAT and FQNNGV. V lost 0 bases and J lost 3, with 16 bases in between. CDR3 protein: CASSLEGGRITTDTQYF. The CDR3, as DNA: TGTGCCAGCAGCTTAGAAGGGGGACGTATCACAACAGATACGCAGTATTTT.

DNA for the CDR3: TGTGCCAGCAGTGCGGACAGGGGTCCCTACGAGCAGTACTTC. As protein: CASSADRGPYEQYF. The rearrangement joins TRBV2 to TRBJ2-7, with 9 bases identical to TRBD1. Germline loops: CDR1 SNHLY, CDR2 FYNNEI. Unmatched junction bases numbered 3, after V lost 4 bases and J lost 2 bases. The CDR3 sequence is 14 residues long.

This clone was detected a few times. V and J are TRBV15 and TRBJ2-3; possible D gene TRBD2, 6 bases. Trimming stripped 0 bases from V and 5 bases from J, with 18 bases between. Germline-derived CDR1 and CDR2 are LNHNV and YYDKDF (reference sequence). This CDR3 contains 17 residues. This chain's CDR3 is CATSRDYRRAERDTQYF. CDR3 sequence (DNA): TGTGCCACCAGCAGAGATTATAGGAGGGCCGAGAGAGATACGCAGTATTTT.

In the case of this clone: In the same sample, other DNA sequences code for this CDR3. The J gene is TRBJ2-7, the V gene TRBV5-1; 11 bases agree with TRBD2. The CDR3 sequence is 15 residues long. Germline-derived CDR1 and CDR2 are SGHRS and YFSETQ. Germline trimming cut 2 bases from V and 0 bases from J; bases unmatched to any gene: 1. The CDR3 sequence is CASSFGTSGSYEQYF. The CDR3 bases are TGCGCCAGCAGCTTTGGGACTAGCGGCTCCTACGAGCAGTACTTC.